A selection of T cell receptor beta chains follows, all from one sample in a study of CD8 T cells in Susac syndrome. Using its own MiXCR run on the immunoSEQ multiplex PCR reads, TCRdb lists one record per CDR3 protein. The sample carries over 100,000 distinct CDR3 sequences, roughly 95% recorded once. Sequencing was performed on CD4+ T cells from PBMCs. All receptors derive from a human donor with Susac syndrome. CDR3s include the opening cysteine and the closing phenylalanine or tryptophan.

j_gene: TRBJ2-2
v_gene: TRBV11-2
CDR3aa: CASSPNGMNTGELFF

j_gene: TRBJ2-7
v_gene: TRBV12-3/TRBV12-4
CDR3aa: CASSFSPDLGSYEQYF

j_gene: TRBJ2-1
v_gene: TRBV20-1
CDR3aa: CSASGGSDEQFF

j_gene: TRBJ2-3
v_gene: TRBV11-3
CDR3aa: CASSSQGRTDTQYF

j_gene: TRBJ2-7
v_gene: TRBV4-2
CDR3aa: CASSQGRGPSYEQYF

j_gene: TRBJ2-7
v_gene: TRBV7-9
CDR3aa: CASSLGLASSSYEQYF

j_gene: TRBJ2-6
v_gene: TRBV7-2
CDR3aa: CASSSPGSGGREANVLTF

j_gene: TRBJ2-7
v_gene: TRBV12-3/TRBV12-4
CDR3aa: CASSPMQGGEGEQYF

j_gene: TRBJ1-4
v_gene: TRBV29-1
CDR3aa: CSGRTSLNEKLFF

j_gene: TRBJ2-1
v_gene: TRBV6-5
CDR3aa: CASSSTSGTRSYNEQFF

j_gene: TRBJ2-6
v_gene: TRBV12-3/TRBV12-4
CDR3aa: CASSLPSGSFGANVLTF

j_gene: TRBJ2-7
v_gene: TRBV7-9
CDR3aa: CASSPGQVNVEQYF

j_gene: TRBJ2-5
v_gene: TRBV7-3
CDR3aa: CASSLSVAAQETQYF

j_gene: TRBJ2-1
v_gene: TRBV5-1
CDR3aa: CASRQGLAGVDEQFF

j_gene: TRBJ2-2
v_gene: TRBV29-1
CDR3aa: CSVADVNTGELFF

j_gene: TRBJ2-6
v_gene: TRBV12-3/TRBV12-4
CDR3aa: CASSLGGANVLTF

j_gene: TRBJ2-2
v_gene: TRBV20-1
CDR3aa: CSAPGDRAPGELFF

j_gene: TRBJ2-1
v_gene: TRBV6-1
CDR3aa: CASSFPLRTSGSSYNEQFF

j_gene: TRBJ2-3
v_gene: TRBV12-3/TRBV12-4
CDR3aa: CATRTSGTDTQYF

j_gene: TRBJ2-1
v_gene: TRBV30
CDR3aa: CAWSVDRGNEQFF

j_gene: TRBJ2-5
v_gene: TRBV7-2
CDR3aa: CASSLSSTGGETQYF

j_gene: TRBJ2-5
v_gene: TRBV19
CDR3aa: CASSIQGRTAFGETQYF

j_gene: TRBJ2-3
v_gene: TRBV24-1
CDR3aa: CATSGDYTDTQYF

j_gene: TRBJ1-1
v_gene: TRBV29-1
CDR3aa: CSGHGRTEAFF

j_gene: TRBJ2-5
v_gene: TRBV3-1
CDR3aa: CASRGSLANRVETQYF

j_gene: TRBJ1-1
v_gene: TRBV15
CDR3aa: CATSRDPGTNTEAFF

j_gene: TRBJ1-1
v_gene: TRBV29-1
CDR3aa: CSVEKGQLNTEAFF

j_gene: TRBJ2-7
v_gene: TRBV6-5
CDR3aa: CASSYSKASSRKYEQYF

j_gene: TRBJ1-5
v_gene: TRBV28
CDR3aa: CASSLGPGHQPQHF

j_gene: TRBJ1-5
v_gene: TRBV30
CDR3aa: CAWSGGQGNQPQHF

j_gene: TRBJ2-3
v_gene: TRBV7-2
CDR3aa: CASSLNGYLTDTQYF

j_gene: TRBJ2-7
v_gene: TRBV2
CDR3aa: CASSESGTGVYEQYF

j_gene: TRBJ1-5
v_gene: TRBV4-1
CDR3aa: CASSQEGVSNQPQHF

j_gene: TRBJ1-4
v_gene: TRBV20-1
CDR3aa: CSARGKQGLGEKLFF

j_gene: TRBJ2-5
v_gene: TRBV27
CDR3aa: CASSPRGTGYQETQYF